One T cell receptor beta chain is described in this entry. The Seattle patients, enrolled during active infection, were followed longitudinally. Per the original methods: Scientists estimated how many nucleated cells there were by amplifying reference gene primers. TCRdb keeps only in-frame clones here, not all; method: immunoSEQ multiplex PCR. From that table come the V and J calls and clone size; the DNA was used to work out D and trimming. This table holds 200,000 or so clones, 90% found once. V lost 4 bases to trimming and J lost 6 bases, with 16 bases between them. Per germline, CDR1 LGHNA and CDR2 YNFKEQ. This CDR3 spans 15 amino acids. These data originate in a study of blood T cell repertoires in COVID-19. Looking at the study overall: Samples taken during acute and convalescent COVID-19 were collected in the United States, Italy and Spain. Nucleic acid was either cDNA or gDNA, and it came from T cells, B-cell-depleted T cells, or PBMCs.

The origin of this receptor is a man aged 25-40 years with COVID-19, enrolled during active disease. The sequencing input was peripheral blood. The chain employs TRBV4-2 and TRBJ2-1; D is possibly TRBD1 (6 bases). CDR3 in amino acids: CASSPNRVQGNEQFF. CDR3 nucleotide sequence: TGTGCCAGCAGCCCTAACAGGGTTCAAGGCAATGAGCAGTTCTTC.